Sequencing of this T cell receptor (beta chain) was carried out in a study of shared clonotypes between healthy human individuals. General study results and limits: Clonotype sharing levels among donors were expected to vary with sequencing depth.

Concerning this clone: Its specificity is unknown. Different DNA sequences within this sample yield the same CDR3.

The germline V gene has CDR1 MNHEY and CDR2 SMNVEV (reference sequence). The CDR3 loop spans 14 amino acids. Trimming removed 3 bases from V and 1 base from J; junction bases left unmatched: 3. This was a deep-level run. Clones were read by immunoSEQ multiplex PCR, and TCRdb kept only the in-frame ones, dropping some. The sample carries fewer than 1 million clones, about 96% recorded once. The naive CD8 subset, CD45RO-negative cells positively selected for CCR7, excluded terminally differentiated effector memory CD45RA+ cells. Caucasian adults living in Nashville, Tennessee, provided all samples. The source material was naive CD8+ T cells sorted from blood. The chain recombines TRBV27 with TRBJ2-7, with 7 bases fitting TRBD2. The clonotype was recovered from a man under 40 in good health. The CDR3 DNA follows: TGTGCCAGCAGTTTCGGGCGGGAGTCCTACGAGCAGTACTTC. It is translated as CASSFGRESYEQYF.